This T cell receptor (beta chain) appears in the sequencing data of a study of CD4+ T cells in melanoma. This CDR3 is built from 12 residues. V was trimmed by 2 bases and J by 4 bases, leaving 5 bases between them. Per germline, CDR1 PRHDT and CDR2 FYEKMQ (reference sequence). Clones were read by immunoSEQ multiplex PCR, and TCRdb kept only the in-frame ones, dropping some. The sample holds 110,000 to 150,000 clones, around nine tenths seen once. This TCR came from a human donor with melanoma. V and J are TRBV13 and TRBJ1-1; no clear D gene. The CDR3 DNA is TGTGCCAGCAGCTTAACTCCCACTGAAGCTTTCTTT. Its translation: CASSLTPTEAFF. Full variable domain (remainder filled in from reference TRBV13 and TRBJ1-1): AAGVIQSPRHLIKEKRETATLKCYPIPRHDTVYWYQQGPGQDPQFLISFYEKMQSDKGSIPDRFSAQQFSDYHSELNMSSLELGDSALYFCASSLTPTEAFFGQGTRLTVV.